The subject of this entry is one T cell receptor (beta chain). Its antigen is currently not known. Qualities for individual bases were not recorded, and no much larger clone is one base off. The CDR3 covers 18 residues, taking in both the cysteine and the phenylalanine. Only CDR3 DNA is held: 54 bases, read in frame from base 1. According to the germline V gene, CDR1 reads SQVTM and CDR2 reads ANQGSEA. V is trimmed back by 6 bases and J by 1 base, and the junction contains 19 bases that no gene match accounts for. Taken with the paper, the label for time point translates to: newly diagnosed GD, antithyroid drugs for less than 3 months. RNA was extracted from PBMCs in TRIzol for both TCR sequencing and RNA sequencing. The diagnosis of Graves' disease was made according to American Thyroid Association guidelines. The patients came from an endocrinology department in Xi'an, China. From each patient, around 8.3 milliliters of peripheral blood was collected into an EDTA anticoagulant tube. Ficoll Paque Plus density gradient separation was used to isolate PBMCs, and no additional T cell sorting was done. RNA quality was checked with an Agilent 2100 Bioanalyzer and agarose gel, and concentration with a NanoDrop 2000.

This record belongs to a study of regulatory T cells in long-lasting Graves disease (dated by TCRdb to the early 2020s). About the investigation overall: Newly diagnosed Graves' disease patients had taken antithyroid drugs for less than 3 months. This study used TCR sequencing and RNA sequencing of peripheral blood to compare persistent Graves' disease patients against newly diagnosed Graves' disease patients. The study took place in China and was registered as a clinical trial. A total of around 35 samples underwent TCR sequencing, from about 13 patients with persistent Graves' disease and roughly 20 patients with newly diagnosed Graves' disease.

Libraries were built with multiplex PCR. Sequencing was performed on an Illumina HiSeq 4000. To build TCR beta libraries, CDR3 regions were amplified by Arm-PCR using iRepertoire HTBI primers. Before sequencing, the PCR products underwent gel purification. Per the original workflow: Across samples, 62 TRBV and 13 to 15 TRBJ segments were identified and used for gene usage analysis of CDR3 amino acid clonotypes. Filtered high-quality paired reads were merged into contigs using COPE and FqMerger. BLAST was used to align contigs to IMGT TRBV, TRBD and TRBJ reference genes, and CDR3 was defined according to IMGT. Any clonotype with a frequency above 0.1% was classified as a highly expanded clone. Repertoire diversity was measured by Shannon entropy, and V-J evenness by the Gini coefficient. Clonotypes shared by more than one individual were considered public. TCRdb's own reprocessing of the public reads used fastp at Q25 and MiXCR and kept productive beta chains. Duplicate CDR3 protein sequences are folded into a single record with the most common DNA and genes. The V and J calls were not made by the authors but by TCRdb's processing. This sample gives about 620,000 distinct CDR3 sequences in total; approximately 15% of them show up just once. The top ten clones comprise under 20% of the sample.

Overall results and qualifications from the work: Persistent patients shared more public clonotypes among themselves (under 3,000) than newly diagnosed patients did (over 900). Peripheral blood alone was examined, since thyroid tissue, which constituted the primary lesion, could not be accessed. Persistent disease showed preferential use of TRBV28, TRBJ1-2 and TRBJ2-5, whereas newly diagnosed disease favored TRBV20-1 and TRBJ2-1. Compared with newly diagnosed patients, persistent Graves' disease patients had lower TCR Shannon entropy and fewer highly expanded clones, which suggests clonal expansion. Sequencing and analysis were restricted to the TCR beta chain. The authors acknowledged the small sample size as a limitation that may reduce accuracy.

In addition, the sample was reused for a study of T cells in Graves' hyperthyroidism and ophthalmopathy. In that second paper, the authors write: Stable Graves' hyperthyroidism was defined as the absence of progression to ophthalmopathy over 18 months of follow-up. Hyperthyroidism patients were newly diagnosed, had a disease duration of under 2 months, and were aged 18 to 65 years. The study excluded patients with uncontrolled infections, other autoimmune diseases, pregnancy or lactation. Diagnoses were based on clinical symptoms, serum thyroxine and TRAb, thyroid ultrasound and orbital computed tomography. The first round of RT-PCR for the TCR CDR3 was performed with the HTBI primer set and the Qiagen OneStep RT-PCR kit. Most expanded thyroid clonotypes (frequency above 0.001) were also found in blood, which suggests that blood repertoires may mirror thyroid immune responses. A model built on a 13 V-J signature distinguished ophthalmopathy from stable hyperthyroidism, reaching 85% to 90% sensitivity and approximately 81% specificity in cross-validation and 80%/75% in testing. In validation, progression to ophthalmopathy was predicted by the model with nearly 71% sensitivity and roughly 72% specificity, a median of about 6 months before onset. TCR V-J signatures able to tell the groups apart were searched for in a discovery cohort of 95 to 100 patients, of whom 43 had Graves' ophthalmopathy and 57 had stable Graves' hyperthyroidism. An independent validation cohort of some 18 hyperthyroidism patients and about 16 patients who later progressed to ophthalmopathy tested prospective prediction of ophthalmopathy. The approximately 90 discovery patients were divided at random into training and test sets in a 7:3 ratio. Thyroid tissue and blood T-cell repertoires from several Graves' hyperthyroidism patients were also compared in the study. After blood sampling, hyperthyroidism patients were treated with methimazole at a starting dose of 30 mg daily, and ophthalmopathy patients were treated with high-dose intravenous methylprednisolone. A second multiplex PCR round built the libraries, followed by size selection and purification. The libraries were sequenced on an Illumina HiSeq2000 using paired-end 100 bp reads. SOAPnuke was used to process the raw data, throwing out any read that contained adapters or uncalled bases, had a mean Phred below 15, or lacked an exact constant-primer or identifier match. High-quality paired reads were merged with COPE v1.2.5, and unique nucleotide sequences were defined as clonotypes. MiTCR v1.1 was used to align the clonotypes against IMGT TRBV, TRBD and TRBJ reference segments. Only V-J combinations with frequency above 0.0001, covering about 99% of repertoires, were analysed. A TCS score was defined as the ratio between F50 (clonal expansion) and ExV (chaos), using BLOSUM62-based TCRdist between CDR3 peptides within each V-J. Welch's t-statistics and random forest reduced roughly 540 V-J features to under 15, which were used in a naive Bayes classifier (R e1071). Sample size was not statistically predetermined, and investigators were not blinded to group allocation. The paper describes TCR Vbeta CDR3 sequencing of around 140 peripheral blood samples, made up of 43 ophthalmopathy patients, approximately 73 hyperthyroidism patients and approximately 17 progressor patients.

This chain is built from TRBV29-1 and TRBJ2-3; 7 central bases correspond to TRBD2. The source material was peripheral blood mononuclear cells (PBMCs), sampled at new diagnosis, from a patient treated with antithyroid drugs. This TCR was sampled from a woman between 25 and 40 years old with Graves disease. Donor details come from another sample of the same person, matched by shared clones. This receptor carries the CDR3 CSVRPGLSIARGTDTQYF. The DNA sequence follows: TGCAGCGTCCGACCGGGACTATCGATAGCAAGGGGCACAGATACGCAGTATTTT.